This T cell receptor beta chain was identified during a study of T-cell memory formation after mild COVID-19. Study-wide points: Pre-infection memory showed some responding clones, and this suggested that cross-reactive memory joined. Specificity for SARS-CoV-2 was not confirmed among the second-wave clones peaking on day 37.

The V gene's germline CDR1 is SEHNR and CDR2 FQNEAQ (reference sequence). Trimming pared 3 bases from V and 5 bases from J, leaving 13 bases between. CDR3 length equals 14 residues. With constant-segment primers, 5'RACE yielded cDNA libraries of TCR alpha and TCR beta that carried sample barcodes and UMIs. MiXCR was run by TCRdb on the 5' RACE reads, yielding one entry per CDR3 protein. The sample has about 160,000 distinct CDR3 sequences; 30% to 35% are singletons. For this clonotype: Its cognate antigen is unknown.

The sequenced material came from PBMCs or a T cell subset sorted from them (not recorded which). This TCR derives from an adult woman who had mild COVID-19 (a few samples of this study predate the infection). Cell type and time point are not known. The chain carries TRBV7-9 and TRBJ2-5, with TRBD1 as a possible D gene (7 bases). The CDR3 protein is CASSLETGRETQYF. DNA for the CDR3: TGTGCCAGCAGCTTGGAGACAGGGAGGGAGACCCAGTACTTC.